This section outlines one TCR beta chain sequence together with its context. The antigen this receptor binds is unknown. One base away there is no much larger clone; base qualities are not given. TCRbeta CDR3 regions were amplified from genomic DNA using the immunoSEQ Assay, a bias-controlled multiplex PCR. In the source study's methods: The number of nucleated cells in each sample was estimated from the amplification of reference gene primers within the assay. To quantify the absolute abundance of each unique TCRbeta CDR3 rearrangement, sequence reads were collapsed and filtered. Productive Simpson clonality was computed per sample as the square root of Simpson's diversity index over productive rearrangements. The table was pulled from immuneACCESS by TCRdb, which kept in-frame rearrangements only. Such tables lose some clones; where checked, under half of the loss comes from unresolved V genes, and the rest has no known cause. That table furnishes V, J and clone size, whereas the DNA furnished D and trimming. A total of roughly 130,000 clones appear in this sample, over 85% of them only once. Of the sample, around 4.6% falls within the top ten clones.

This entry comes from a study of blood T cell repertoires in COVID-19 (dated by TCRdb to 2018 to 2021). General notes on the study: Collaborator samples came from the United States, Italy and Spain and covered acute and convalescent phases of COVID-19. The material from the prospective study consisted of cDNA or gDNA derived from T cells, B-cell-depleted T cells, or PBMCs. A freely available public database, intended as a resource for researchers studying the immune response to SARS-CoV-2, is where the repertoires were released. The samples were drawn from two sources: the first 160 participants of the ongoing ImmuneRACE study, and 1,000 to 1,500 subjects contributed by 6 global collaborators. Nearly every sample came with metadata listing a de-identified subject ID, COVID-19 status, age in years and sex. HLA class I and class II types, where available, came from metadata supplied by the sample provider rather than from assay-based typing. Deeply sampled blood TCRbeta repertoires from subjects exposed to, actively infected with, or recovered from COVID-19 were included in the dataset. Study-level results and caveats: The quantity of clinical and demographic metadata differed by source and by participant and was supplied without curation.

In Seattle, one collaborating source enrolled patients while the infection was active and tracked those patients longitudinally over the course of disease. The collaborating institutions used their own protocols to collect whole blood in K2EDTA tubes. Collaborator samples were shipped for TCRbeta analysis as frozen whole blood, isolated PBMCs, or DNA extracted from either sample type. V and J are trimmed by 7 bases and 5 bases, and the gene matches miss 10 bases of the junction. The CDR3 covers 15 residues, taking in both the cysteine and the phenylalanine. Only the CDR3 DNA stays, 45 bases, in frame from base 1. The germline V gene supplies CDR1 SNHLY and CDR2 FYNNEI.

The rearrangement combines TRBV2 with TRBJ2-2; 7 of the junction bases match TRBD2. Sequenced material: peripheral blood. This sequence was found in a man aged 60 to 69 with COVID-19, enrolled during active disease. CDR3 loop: CASKKGDYPTGELFF. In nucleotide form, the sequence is TGTGCCAGCAAAAAAGGGGACTATCCTACCGGGGAGCTGTTTTTT.